This TCR beta chain came from a study of cytomegalovirus exposure and HLA in healthy donors. Study results and limitations: First-cohort TCR clusters were later found to tend to co-occur in the 120 or so validation repertoires. Researchers catalogued 164 TCR beta chains as cytomegalovirus-associated.

The length of the CDR3 is 14 residues. Germline trimming cut 7 bases from V and 3 bases from J; bases unmatched to any gene: 8. The germline V gene has CDR1 MNHEY and CDR2 SMNVEV (reference sequence). Only in-frame clones appear in the TCRdb table, and some are missing; sequencing was by immunoSEQ multiplex PCR. The sample includes hundreds of thousands of clones, roughly 89% seen only once; the top ten take roughly 0.75%. About this clone itself: Its target is not known.

The chain uses TRBV27 and TRBJ2-7; 8 bases match TRBD2. This receptor was obtained from a woman aged 18-29 years in good health and CMV-seronegative. Material for sequencing was PBMCs. DNA for the CDR3: TGTGCCAGCACTCCCGGGGGGGATATCTACGAGCAGTACTTC. Its translation: CASTPGGDIYEQYF.